The next 8 T cell receptor beta chains were all read from a single sample in a study of PD-1 blockade in mismatch repair-deficient tumors. Clones were read by immunoSEQ multiplex PCR, and TCRdb kept only the in-frame ones, dropping some. The profile shows 45,000 to 55,000 clones, around 85% of them singletons. Sequences were derived from peripheral blood, sampled roughly 21 weeks after starting pembrolizumab. These receptors all stem from an adult with mismatch repair-deficient cancer.

The V gene is TRBV4-1, the J gene TRBJ2-4; 7 bases fit TRBD1. Germline CDR1 is MGHRA and CDR2 is YSYEKL. After removal of 2 bases from V and 15 bases from J, the junction contained 10 bases not matched to a gene. The CDR3 extends over 13 amino acids. For the CDR3, the DNA is TGCGCCAGCAGCCAAATACCCGGGACAGAAGCGTACTTC. Translating it yields CASSQIPGTEAYF.

This rearrangement joins TRBV4-3 to TRBJ2-7, with 9 bases identical to TRBD1. The germline V gene encodes CDR1 LGHNA and CDR2 YSLEER. The CDR3 length is 15 residues. Losses at the gene ends were 1 base for V and 4 bases for J; bases not matched to a gene: 5. Here the CDR3 DNA reads TGCGCCAGCAGCCAAGTTTGGACAGGGGTGTACGAGCAGTACTTC. Translated: CASSQVWTGVYEQYF.

The genes are TRBV9 and TRBJ2-1, with TRBD2 matching over 9 bases. Germline V gives CDR1 SGDLS, CDR2 YYNGEE. This CDR3 is built from 15 residues. V was pared by 0 bases and J by 9 bases, with 7 bases of the junction left unmatched. The CDR3 DNA reads as TGTGCCAGCAGCGTAGTCGTAGCGGGAGTACCTGAGCAGTTCTTC. This translates into CASSVVVAGVPEQFF. The entire variable domain, with the rest obtained from reference TRBV9 and TRBJ2-1, is as follows: DSGVTQTPKHLITATGQRVTLRCSPRSGDLSVYWYQQSLDQGLQFLIQYYNGEERAKGNILERFSAQQFPDLHSELNLSSLELGDSALYFCASSVVVAGVPEQFFGPGTRLTVL.

This clone has only one observation. The rearrangement uses TRBV19 and TRBJ2-7; D perhaps matches TRBD2 (5 bases). Trimming left V 8 bases short and J 2 bases short, with 19 bases between. Looked up from germline, CDR1 is LNHDA and CDR2 is SQIVND (reference sequence). CDR3 length equals 15 residues. CDR3 bases: TGTGCCAGTGGGTCGCCGGGATCCCGTCCCTACGAGCAGTACTTC. This encodes CASGSPGSRPYEQYF.

The chain combines TRBV5-8 with TRBJ2-3, with D possibly matching TRBD1 (6 bases). The CDR3 sequence is 14 residues long. Germline CDR1 is SGHTS and CDR2 is YDEGEE. V was pared by 4 bases and J by 0 bases, with 9 bases between. The CDR3 DNA follows: TGTGCCAGCAGCGTGGACAGTAGCACAGATACGCAGTATTTT. This sequence encodes CASSVDSSTDTQYF.

The V gene is TRBV11-3, the J gene TRBJ2-2; D uncertain. From germline, CDR1 is SGHNT and CDR2 YENEEA. V was cut by 0 bases and J by 5 bases, with 19 bases left in between. CDR3 length: 18 amino acids. The DNA for the CDR3 is TGTGCCAGCAGCTTAGAAGCCCTATGGGATCTAGGAACCGGGGAGCTGTTTTTT. Its translation: CASSLEALWDLGTGELFF.

The chain uses TRBV9 and TRBJ1-5, with D uncertain. The germline gives CDR1 SGDLS, CDR2 YYNGEE. The CDR3 length is 13 residues. V dropped 0 bases and J dropped 4 bases, with 5 bases sitting between them. CDR3: CASSVDINQPQHF. The CDR3 nucleotides read TGTGCCAGCAGCGTAGATATTAATCAGCCCCAGCATTTT.

This chain uses TRBV27 with TRBJ2-2, with a tentative D call TRBD1 (6 bases). The CDR3 contains 17 residues. V lost 6 bases and J 3 bases, leaving 20 bases between the germline ends. Germline lookup yields CDR1 MNHEY and CDR2 SMNVEV (reference sequence). CDR3 residues: CASSLLTTGLDTGELFF. The CDR3 region has the DNA TGTGCCAGCAGCTTACTTACAACAGGGTTGGACACCGGGGAGCTGTTTTTT.